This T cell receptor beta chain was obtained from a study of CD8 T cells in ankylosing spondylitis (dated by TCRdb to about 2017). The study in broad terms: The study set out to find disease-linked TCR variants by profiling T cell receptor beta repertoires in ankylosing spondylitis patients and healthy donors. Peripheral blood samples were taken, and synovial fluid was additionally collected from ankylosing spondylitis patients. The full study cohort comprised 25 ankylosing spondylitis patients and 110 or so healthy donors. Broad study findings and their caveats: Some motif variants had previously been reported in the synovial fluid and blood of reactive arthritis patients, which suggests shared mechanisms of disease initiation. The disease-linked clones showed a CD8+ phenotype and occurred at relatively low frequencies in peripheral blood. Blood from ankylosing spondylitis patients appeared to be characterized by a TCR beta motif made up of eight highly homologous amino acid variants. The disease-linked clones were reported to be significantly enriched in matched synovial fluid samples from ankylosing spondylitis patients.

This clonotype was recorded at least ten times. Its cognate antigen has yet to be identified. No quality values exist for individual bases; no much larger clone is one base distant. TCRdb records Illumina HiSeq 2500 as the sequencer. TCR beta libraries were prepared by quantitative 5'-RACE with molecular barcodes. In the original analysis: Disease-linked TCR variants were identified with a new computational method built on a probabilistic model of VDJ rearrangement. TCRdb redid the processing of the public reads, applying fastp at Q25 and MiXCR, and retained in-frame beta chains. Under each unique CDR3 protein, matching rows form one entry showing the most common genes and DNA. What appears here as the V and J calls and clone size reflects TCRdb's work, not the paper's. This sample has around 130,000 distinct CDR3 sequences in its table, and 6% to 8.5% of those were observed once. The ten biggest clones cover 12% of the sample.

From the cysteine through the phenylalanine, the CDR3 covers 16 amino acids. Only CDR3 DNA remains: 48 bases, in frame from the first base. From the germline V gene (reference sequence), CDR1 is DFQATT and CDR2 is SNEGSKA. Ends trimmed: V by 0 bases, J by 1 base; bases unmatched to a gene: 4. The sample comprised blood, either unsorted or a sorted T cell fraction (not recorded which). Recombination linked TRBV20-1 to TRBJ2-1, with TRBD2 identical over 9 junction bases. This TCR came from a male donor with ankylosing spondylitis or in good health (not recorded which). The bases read TGCAGTGCTAGAGATCCCCTAGCGGGATCCTACAATGAGCAGTTCTTC. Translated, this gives CSARDPLAGSYNEQFF.